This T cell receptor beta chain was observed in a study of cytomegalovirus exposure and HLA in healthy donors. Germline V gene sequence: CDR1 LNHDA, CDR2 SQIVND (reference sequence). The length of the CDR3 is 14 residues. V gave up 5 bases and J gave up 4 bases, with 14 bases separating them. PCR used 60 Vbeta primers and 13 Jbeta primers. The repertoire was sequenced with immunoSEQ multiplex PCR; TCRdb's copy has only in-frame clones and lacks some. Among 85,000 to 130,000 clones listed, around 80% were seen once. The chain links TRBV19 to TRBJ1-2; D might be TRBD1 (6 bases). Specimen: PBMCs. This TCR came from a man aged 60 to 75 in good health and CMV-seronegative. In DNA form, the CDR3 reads TGTGCCAGTAGTTTCGACAGGATTTCCTATGGCTACACCTTC. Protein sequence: CASSFDRISYGYTF.